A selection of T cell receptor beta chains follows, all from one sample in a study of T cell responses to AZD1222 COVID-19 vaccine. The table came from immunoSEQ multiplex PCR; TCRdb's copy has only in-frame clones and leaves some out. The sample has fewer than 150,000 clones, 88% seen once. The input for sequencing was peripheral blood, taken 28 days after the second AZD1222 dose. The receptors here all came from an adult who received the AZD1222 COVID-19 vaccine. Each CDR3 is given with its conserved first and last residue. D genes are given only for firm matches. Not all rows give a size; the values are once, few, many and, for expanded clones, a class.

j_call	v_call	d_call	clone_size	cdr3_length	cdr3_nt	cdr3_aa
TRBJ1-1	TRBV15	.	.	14	TGTGCCACCAGGAACAGTTACCGTTACACTGAAGCTTTCTTT	CATRNSYRYTEAFF
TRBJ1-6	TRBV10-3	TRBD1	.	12	TGTGCCGCCTCGACAGGGAACTCACCCCTCCACTTT	CAASTGNSPLHF
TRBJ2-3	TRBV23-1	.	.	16	TGCGCCAGCAGTCACAGGGGCCCCCTTTGCACAGATACGCAGTATTTT	CASSHRGPLCTDTQYF
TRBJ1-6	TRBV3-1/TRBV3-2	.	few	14	TGTGCCAGCAGCCAGGCAGTAGCCAGATCACCCCTCCACTTT	CASSQAVARSPLHF
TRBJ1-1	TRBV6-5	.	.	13	TGTGCCAGCACCAAGAGTGGGTGGACTGAAGCTTTCTTT	CASTKSGWTEAFF
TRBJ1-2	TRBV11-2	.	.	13	TGTGCCAGCACGGGACCCTCACCCTATGGCTACACCTTC	CASTGPSPYGYTF
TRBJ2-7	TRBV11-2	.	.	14	TGTGCCAGCAGCGCCCTGGAGGGAGAATACGAGCAGTACTTC	CASSALEGEYEQYF
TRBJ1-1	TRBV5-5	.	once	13	TGTGCCAGCAGCCAGCTTCTGAACACTGAAGCTTTCTTT	CASSQLLNTEAFF
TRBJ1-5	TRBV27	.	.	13	TGTGCCAGCAGTTTCTCAAAACATCAGCCCCAGCATTTT	CASSFSKHQPQHF
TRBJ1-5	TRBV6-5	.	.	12	TGTGCCAGCACGGGGAGCAATCAGCCCCAGCATTTT	CASTGSNQPQHF
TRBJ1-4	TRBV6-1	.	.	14	TGTGCCAGCAGTGAAGGAAATTCTAATGAAAAACTGTTTTTT	CASSEGNSNEKLFF
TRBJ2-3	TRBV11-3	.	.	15	TGTGCCAGCAGCTTACTCACTCCCGACTCAAATACGCAGTATTTT	CASSLLTPDSNTQYF
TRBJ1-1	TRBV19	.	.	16	TGTGCCAGTAGTATGGGGGTAATTTTTGGGCGCACTGAAGCTTTCTTT	CASSMGVIFGRTEAFF
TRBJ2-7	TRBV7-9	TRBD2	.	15	TGTGCCAGCAGCCCGACTAGCGGGAGAGATGACGAGCAGTACTTC	CASSPTSGRDDEQYF
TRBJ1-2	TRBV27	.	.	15	TGTGCCAGCAGCCTGGGGCAGAACATCAACTATGGCTACACCTTC	CASSLGQNINYGYTF
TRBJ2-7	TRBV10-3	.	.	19	TGTGCCATCAGTGTTGAGGAGGTGGGGCCGGTAGTACCCTCCTACGAGCAGTACTTC	CAISVEEVGPVVPSYEQYF
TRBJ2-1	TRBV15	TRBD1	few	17	TGTGCCACCAGCAGAGCGACAGGGCGGGTTTCCCCCAGTGAGCAGTTCTTC	CATSRATGRVSPSEQFF
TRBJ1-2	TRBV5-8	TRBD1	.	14	TGTGCCAGCGGGGGGGACAGGGAAGAGCATGGCTACACCTTC	CASGGDREEHGYTF
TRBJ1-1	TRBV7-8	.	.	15	TGTGCCAGCAGCCTCAGGTTAGGGGTCAGCACTGAAGCTTTCTTT	CASSLRLGVSTEAFF
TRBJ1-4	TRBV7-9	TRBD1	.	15	TGTGCCAGCAGCTTAGGGGGACAGAGCAATGAAAAACTGTTTTTT	CASSLGGQSNEKLFF
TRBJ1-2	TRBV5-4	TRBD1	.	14	TGTGCCAGCAGCCGGACAGGCGCTAACTATGGCTACACCTTC	CASSRTGANYGYTF
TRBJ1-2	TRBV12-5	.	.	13	TGTGCTAGTGGCCTGGGTACGAACTATGGCTACACCTTC	CASGLGTNYGYTF
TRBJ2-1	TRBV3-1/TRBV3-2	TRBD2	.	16	TGTGCCAGCAGTCCCCTACTAGCGGGAGTAGGAAATGAGCAGTTCTTC	CASSPLLAGVGNEQFF
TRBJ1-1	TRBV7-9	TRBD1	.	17	TGTGCCAGCAGCTTAGTCCGGACAGGGGGCGTAGGCACTGAAGCTTTCTTT	CASSLVRTGGVGTEAFF
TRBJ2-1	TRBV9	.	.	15	TGTGCCAGCAGCTACCTTGGGGGGCTAATGAATGAGCAGTTCTTC	CASSYLGGLMNEQFF
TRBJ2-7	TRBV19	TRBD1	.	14	TGTGCCAGTAGTCAGGACAGGCCGCCCTACGAGCAGTACTTC	CASSQDRPPYEQYF
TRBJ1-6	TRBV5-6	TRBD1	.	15	TGTGCCAGCAGCTTCCTACAGGGGGCGAGCTCACCCCTCCACTTT	CASSFLQGASSPLHF
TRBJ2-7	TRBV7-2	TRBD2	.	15	TGTGCCAGCAGTCCGGGGGGGGACCCCGCCTACGAGCAGTACTTC	CASSPGGDPAYEQYF
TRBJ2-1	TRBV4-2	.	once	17	TGTGCCAGCAGCCAAGAGGGGGCAGCGGGGTTCTACAATGAGCAGTTCTTC	CASSQEGAAGFYNEQFF
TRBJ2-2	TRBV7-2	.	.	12	TGTGCCAGCAGCCTCTACACCGGGGAGCTGTTTTTT	CASSLYTGELFF
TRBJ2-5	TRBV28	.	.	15	TGTGCCAGCAGTTTGTGGGGGATCGGGGCAGAGACCCAGTACTTC	CASSLWGIGAETQYF
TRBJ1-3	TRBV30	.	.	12	TGTGCCTGGAGTGTTTTGGGAAACACCATATATTTT	CAWSVLGNTIYF
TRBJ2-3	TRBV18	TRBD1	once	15	TGTGCCAGCTCACCACTGGGACAGAACACAGATACGCAGTATTTT	CASSPLGQNTDTQYF
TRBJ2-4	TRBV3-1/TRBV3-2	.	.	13	TGTGCCAGCAGCCCTTCGGGGCAAAACATTCAGTACTTC	CASSPSGQNIQYF
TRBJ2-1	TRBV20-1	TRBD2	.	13	TGCAGTGCTAGTAGCGGGGGGACCAATGAGCAGTTCTTC	CSASSGGTNEQFF
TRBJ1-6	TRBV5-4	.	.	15	TGTGCCAGCAGCTCCTCACCGGACGGTTATTCACCCCTCCACTTT	CASSSSPDGYSPLHF
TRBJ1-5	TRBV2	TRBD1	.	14	TGTGCCAGCAGTGTCGGGCAGGGGGGTCAGCCCCAGCATTTT	CASSVGQGGQPQHF
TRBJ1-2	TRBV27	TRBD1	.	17	TGTGCCAGCAGTTTATCAAGGTGGCAGGGGGCGAACTATGGCTACACCTTC	CASSLSRWQGANYGYTF
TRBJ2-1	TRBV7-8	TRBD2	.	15	TGTGCCAGCAGCCCCTTAGCGGGAGTGGGCAATGAGCAGTTCTTC	CASSPLAGVGNEQFF
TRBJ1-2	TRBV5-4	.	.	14	TGTGCCAGCAGGTTTGACGGATCTAACTATGGCTACACCTTC	CASRFDGSNYGYTF
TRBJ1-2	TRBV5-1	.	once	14	TGCGCCAGCAGAGAGACAGACGCTAACTATGGCTACACCTTC	CASRETDANYGYTF
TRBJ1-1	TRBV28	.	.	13	TGTGCCAGCACCCCTCCGACGGGGACTGAAGCTTTCTTT	CASTPPTGTEAFF
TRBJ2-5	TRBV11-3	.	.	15	TGTGCCAGCAGCTCCAGACTAGATGGCGATGAGACCCAGTACTTC	CASSSRLDGDETQYF
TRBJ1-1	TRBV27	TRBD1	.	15	TGTGCCAGCAGTTTTACAGGGGCTGTGAACACTGAAGCTTTCTTT	CASSFTGAVNTEAFF
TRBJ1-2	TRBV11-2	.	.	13	TGTGCCAGCAGCTTAGTCACAGGGAGGGGCTACACCTTC	CASSLVTGRGYTF
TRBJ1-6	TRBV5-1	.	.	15	TGCGCCAGCAGCCCCTACTCGGGGGTTAGTTCACCCCTCCACTTT	CASSPYSGVSSPLHF
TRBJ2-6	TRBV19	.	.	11	TGTGCCAGTACTTCGCGCAACGTCCTGACTTTC	CASTSRNVLTF
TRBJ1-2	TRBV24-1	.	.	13	TGTGCCACCAGTGGAGGAGCTAACTATGGCTACACCTTC	CATSGGANYGYTF
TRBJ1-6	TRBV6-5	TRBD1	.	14	TGTGCCAGCAGTCCAACAGGGGGCAATTCACCCCTCCACTTT	CASSPTGGNSPLHF
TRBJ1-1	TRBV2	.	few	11	TGTGCCAGCAGACTTAACACTGAAGCTTTCTTT	CASRLNTEAFF
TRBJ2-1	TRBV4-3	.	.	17	TGCGCCAGCAGCCGAACCTGGGGCCTCCGAGGGGGGAATGAGCAGTTCTTC	CASSRTWGLRGGNEQFF
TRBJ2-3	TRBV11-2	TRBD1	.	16	TGTGCCAGCAGCTTAGGACGGACAGGGATTGGAGATACGCAGTATTTT	CASSLGRTGIGDTQYF
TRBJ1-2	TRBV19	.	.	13	TGTGCCAGTAGTATTAACAGGGCCTATGGCTACACCTTC	CASSINRAYGYTF
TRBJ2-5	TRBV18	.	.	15	TGTGCCAGCTCACCACGGGACGGAGCTTCGGAGACCCAGTACTTC	CASSPRDGASETQYF
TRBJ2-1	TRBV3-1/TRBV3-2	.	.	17	TGTGCCAGCAGCCAATGGGCCGGGAGCTCGGGCCACAATGAGCAGTTCTTC	CASSQWAGSSGHNEQFF
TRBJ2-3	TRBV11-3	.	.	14	TGTGCCAGCAGCGGTCCGGAGAGCACAGATACGCAGTATTTT	CASSGPESTDTQYF
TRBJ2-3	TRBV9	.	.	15	TGTGCCAGCAGCTCTCGACTAGTAGGCACAGATACGCAGTATTTT	CASSSRLVGTDTQYF
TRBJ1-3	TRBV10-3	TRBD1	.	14	TGTGCCATCACGGGACAGGGAGGTGGAAACACCATATATTTT	CAITGQGGGNTIYF
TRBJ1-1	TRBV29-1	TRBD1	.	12	TGCAGCGGGGACAGTCCCTCAGAAGGAGCTTTCTTT	CSGDSPSEGAFF